The 10 T cell receptor beta chains reported below all come from one sample, sequenced in a study of response to subunit inactivated influenza vaccine. TCRdb called the RT-PCR reads again in MiXCR, with one record for every CDR3 protein. The sample holds 450,000 to 600,000 distinct CDR3 sequences, 16% seen once. Sequenced material: CD4+ T cells sorted from PBMCs, taken around 25 months after vaccination. The receptors derive from a man between 50 and 75 years old who received an inactivated influenza vaccine.

This clonotype was found once. The chain combines TRBV12-3 or TRBV12-4 with TRBJ2-2, with D possibly matching TRBD2 (7 bases). This CDR3 region has 16 residues. With 5 bases removed from V and 0 bases from J, the gap between germline ends came to 13 bases. CDR3 DNA sequence: TGTGCCAGCAGTACACCGGGGGGCACGAACACCGGGGAGCTGTTTTTT. As protein: CASSTPGGTNTGELFF.

This clonotype was observed a handful of times. This sequence joins TRBV20-1 and TRBJ1-2; TRBD1 matches 9 bases. V lost 6 bases to trimming and J lost 6 bases; unmatched junction nucleotides: 11. CDR1 is DFQATT and CDR2 is SNEGSKA in the germline V gene (reference sequence). This CDR3 has 14 amino acids. The CDR3 is CSAGSGQGNHGYTF. CDR3 DNA sequence: TGCAGTGCAGGGTCGGGACAGGGCAACCATGGCTACACCTTC.

The V call is TRBV9, the J call TRBJ2-2, with D possibly matching TRBD2 (7 bases). The germline V gene encodes CDR1 SGDLS and CDR2 YYNGEE. The CDR3 spans 14 residues. The germline V and J ends were trimmed by 7 bases and 7 bases, with 17 bases remaining between them. The CDR3 region is CASAARGGFGELFF. The CDR3 nucleotides are TGTGCCAGCGCGGCGAGGGGGGGCTTCGGGGAGCTGTTTTTT.

This clonotype showed up many times. The genes are TRBV20-1 and TRBJ2-7; 8 bases agree with TRBD2. J gave up 5 bases and V 5 bases, and 17 bases lay outside the gene matches. From germline, CDR1 is DFQATT and CDR2 SNEGSKA (reference sequence). This CDR3 is built from 16 residues. The CDR3 region is CSAPPAQRGGIDEQYF. CDR3 nucleotides: TGCAGTGCTCCCCCAGCCCAACGGGGGGGCATCGACGAGCAGTACTTC.

This clonotype occurred a few times. CDR3 nucleotide sequence: TGCGCCAGCAGCCAAGGGGTGGGCGGTCTCGCGACCGGGGAGCTGTTTTTT. This gives the protein CASSQGVGGLATGELFF. This chain joins TRBV4-3 and TRBJ2-2, with D unclear. This CDR3 comprises 17 residues. Germline V lookup: CDR1 LGHNA, CDR2 YSLEER. Between the trimmed V and J ends, which lost 1 base and 5 bases, there was a span of 17 bases.

This clonotype has a handful of counts. The rearrangement links TRBV6-1 to TRBJ2-6; D uncertain. The V end was cut by 2 bases, the J end by 4 bases, with 12 bases between. Per the germline V gene, CDR1 is MNHNS and CDR2 is SASEGT. The CDR3 extends over 16 amino acids. CDR3 in amino acids: CASSEPYSFGANVLTF. CDR3 DNA: TGTGCCAGCAGTGAACCATACTCCTTCGGGGCCAACGTCCTGACTTTC.

This clonotype was detected a few times. This sequence joins TRBV11-2 and TRBJ2-3; D ambiguous. From germline, CDR1 is SGHAT and CDR2 FQNNGV. V shed 3 bases and J shed 6 bases, with 7 bases lying between them. The length of the CDR3 is 12 residues. The DNA for the CDR3 is TGTGCCAGCAGCTTTGGCGAGGATACGCAGTATTTT. Translated, it gives CASSFGEDTQYF.

This clonotype has ten or more counts. The V gene is TRBV20-1, the J gene TRBJ1-1; D unclear. The CDR3 is 13 residues long. The V and J ends lost 1 base and 5 bases respectively, with 11 bases between them. Germline V CDR1 and CDR2: DFQATT, SNEGSKA (reference sequence). CDR3 loop: CSARGIRITEAFF. Here the CDR3 DNA reads TGCAGTGCTAGAGGTATCCGGATTACTGAAGCTTTCTTT.

The chain uses TRBV3-1 and TRBJ1-1; a weak D match, TRBD1 (6 bases). The CDR3 length is 15 residues. With 4 bases removed from V and 0 bases from J, the gap between germline ends came to 12 bases. CDR1 is LGHDT and CDR2 is YNNKEL in the germline V gene (reference sequence). The CDR3 region has the DNA TGTGCCAGCAGCCCGAGGAGGGGGATGAACACTGAAGCTTTCTTT. Translating it yields CASSPRRGMNTEAFF. The full variable domain, completed using reference TRBV3-1 and TRBJ1-1, is DTAVSQTPKYLVTQMGNDKSIKCEQNLGHDTMYWYKQDSKKFLKIMFSYNNKELIINETVPNRFSPKSPDKAHLNLHINSLELGDSAVYFCASSPRRGMNTEAFFGQGTRLTVV.

This clonotype was seen repeatedly, ten times or more. The chain couples TRBV12-3 or TRBV12-4 to TRBJ2-1, with D possibly being TRBD1 or TRBD2 (5 bases each). The CDR3 spans 12 residues. Trimming cost V 3 bases and J 10 bases, with 10 bases left between them. CDR3 in DNA: TGTGCCAGCAGTTTGCAAGGGACCGAGCAGTTCTTC. Its translation: CASSLQGTEQFF.